Below are 21 T cell receptor beta chains sequenced from a single sample in a study of blood T cell repertoires in COVID-19. The assay was immunoSEQ multiplex PCR, and TCRdb's table has in-frame clones only and misses some. This table has hundreds of thousands of clones, about 90% appearing once. Sequences were obtained from peripheral blood. The source of these receptors is a woman aged 50 to 60 who had recovered from COVID-19.

The genes are TRBV7-2 and TRBJ2-2; 9 bases line up with TRBD2. Looked up from germline, CDR1 is SGHTA and CDR2 is FQGNSA. Losses at the gene ends were 5 bases for V and 1 base for J; bases not matched to a gene: 8. This CDR3 is built from 17 residues. CDR3 loop: CASSADPSGVNTGELFF. As DNA, the CDR3 is TGTGCCAGCAGCGCTGATCCTAGCGGGGTGAACACCGGGGAGCTGTTTTTT.

The chain is built from TRBV9 and TRBJ2-7; D perhaps matches TRBD2 (5 bases). Trimming stripped 0 bases from V and 6 bases from J, with 10 bases between. Germline values: CDR1 SGDLS, CDR2 YYNGEE. This CDR3 is built from 13 residues. The CDR3 nucleotides are TGTGCCAGCAGCGTAGAGGGAGATGGCGAGCAGTACTTC. Translating gives CASSVEGDGEQYF.

This clone appeared a single time. This rearrangement joins TRBV27 to TRBJ1-4; 8 bases are a match to TRBD1. The germline V gene encodes CDR1 MNHEY and CDR2 SMNVEV (reference sequence). The CDR3 length is 15 residues. Trimming at V came to 5 bases and at J to 7 bases, leaving 9 bases not matched to a gene. CDR3 in amino acids: CASSQTTGAFEKLFF. Here the CDR3 DNA reads TGTGCCAGCAGTCAAACGACAGGGGCATTTGAAAAACTGTTTTTT.

This clone was observed once. J is TRBJ2-7 and V is TRBV21-1; TRBD1, as called in the table, went unchecked against the DNA. TRBV21-1 is termed a pseudogene. The CDR3 covers 14 residues. Here the CDR3 DNA reads TGTGCCAGCAGAACTGAGACAGGGGTCTACGAGCAGTACTTC. This codes for CASRTETGVYEQYF.

V usage is TRBV7-3 and J usage is TRBJ2-6, with 7 positions matching TRBD1. Trimming removed 4 bases from V and 1 base from J; junction bases left unmatched: 4. Per germline, CDR1 SGHTA and CDR2 FQGTGA. CDR3 length: 16 residues. The CDR3 DNA is TGTGCCAGCAGCTCATTACAGGGGTCTGGGGCCAACGTCCTGACTTTC. Its protein product is CASSSLQGSGANVLTF.

The chain uses TRBV5-4 and TRBJ2-3; 8 bases map to TRBD2. Germline values: CDR1 SGHNT, CDR2 YYREEE (reference sequence). The CDR3 totals 15 residues. The ends lost 4 bases at V and 0 bases at J; junction bases unmatched: 4. The CDR3 loop is CASSPAGASTDTQYF. CDR3 coding DNA: TGTGCCAGCAGCCCAGCGGGGGCAAGCACAGATACGCAGTATTTT.

This rearrangement joins TRBV2 to TRBJ2-7; D is unresolved. Germline CDR1 reads SNHLY; CDR2 reads FYNNEI. The CDR3 contains 13 residues. V gave up 5 bases and J gave up 2 bases, with 10 bases separating them. CDR3 DNA sequence: TGTGCCAGCAGTCCGGGTCGCCCCTACGAGCAGTACTTC. Its protein is CASSPGRPYEQYF. Variable domain in full (rest from reference TRBV2 and TRBJ2-7): EPEVTQTPSHQVTQMGQEVILRCVPISNHLYFYWYRQILGQKVEFLVSFYNNEISEKSEIFDDQFSVERPDGSNFTLKIRSTKLEDSAMYFCASSPGRPYEQYFGPGTRLTVT.

The chain combines TRBV7-3 with TRBJ2-2; 8 nucleotides line up with TRBD1. The J segment lost 6 bases and the V segment lost 5 bases, leaving 5 bases of the junction unmatched. This CDR3 is 14 amino acids long. CDR1 and CDR2 from the germline V gene are SGHTA and FQGTGA. The DNA of the CDR3 is TGTGCCAGCAGCATCGGGACAGGCGCCGGGGAGCTGTTTTTT. It codes for CASSIGTGAGELFF.

The chain carries TRBV11-1 and TRBJ2-1; tentative D call: TRBD2 (5 bases). The CDR3 extends over 12 amino acids. CDR1 and CDR2 (germline): SGHAT, FQDESV (reference sequence). V gave up 5 bases and J gave up 7 bases, with 9 bases separating them. CDR3 nucleotides: TGTGCCAGCAGCACACTAGGGAATGAGCAGTTCTTC. It codes for CASSTLGNEQFF.

V is TRBV19 and J is TRBJ2-2; 11 nucleotides line up with TRBD2. This CDR3 has 16 amino acids. CDR1 is LNHDA, CDR2 SQIVND, per germline (reference sequence). With 5 bases clipped from V and 1 base from J, the junction kept 3 bases outside the gene matches. The CDR3 here is CASSLLAGVNTGELFF. In DNA, the CDR3 is TGTGCCAGTAGTCTACTAGCGGGAGTGAACACCGGGGAGCTGTTTTTT.

The chain recombines TRBV28 with TRBJ1-4, with D hard to call. Per germline, CDR1 MDHEN and CDR2 SYDVKM. The CDR3 contains 13 residues. Deletions cut 6 bases from V and 8 bases from J, with 13 bases between. The CDR3 DNA follows: TGTGCCAGCAGGAGGCCTTCAAGAGAAAAACTGTTTTTT. Its protein product is CASRRPSREKLFF.

J is TRBJ2-5 and V is TRBV14; possibly TRBD2 for D (6 bases). CDR1 SGHDN and CDR2 FVKESK come from the germline V gene. CDR3 length equals 16 residues. V gave up 2 bases and J gave up 5 bases, with 18 bases separating them. CDR3 region: CASSQRGSGPGETQYF. CDR3 nucleotides: TGTGCCAGCAGCCAACGAGGCAGCGGGCCGGGGGAGACCCAGTACTTC.

The genes are TRBV19 and TRBJ1-1; 8 bases map to TRBD1. V lost 6 bases to trimming and J lost 0 bases; unmatched junction nucleotides: 9. CDR3 length equals 16 residues. Germline V gene sequence: CDR1 LNHDA, CDR2 SQIVND (reference sequence). CDR3 sequence reads: CASRLLTGDLNTEAFF. CDR3 DNA sequence: TGTGCCAGTAGGCTACTGACAGGGGACTTGAACACTGAAGCTTTCTTT.

The chain has TRBV4-2 and TRBJ1-2, with D unclear. Germline lookup yields CDR1 LGHNA and CDR2 YNFKEQ. This CDR3 has 15 residues. V lost 0 bases and J lost 2, with 10 bases in between. CDR3 bases: TGTGCCAGCAGCCAAGACATCCAGGCGAACTATGGCTACACCTTC. Amino acid sequence: CASSQDIQANYGYTF.

The sample holds one count of this clone. The rearrangement joins TRBV5-6 to TRBJ1-1; 10 bases align to TRBD1. In germline, CDR1 is SGHDT, CDR2 YYEEEE. The J segment lost 6 bases and the V segment lost 3 bases, leaving 5 bases of the junction unmatched. The CDR3 consists of 14 residues. The CDR3 here is CASSYGTGVAEAFF. CDR3 sequence (DNA): TGTGCCAGCAGCTACGGGACAGGGGTAGCTGAAGCTTTCTTT.

The chain combines TRBV10-3 with TRBJ2-7; D perhaps matches TRBD1 (5 bases). This CDR3 comprises 12 residues. The ends were cut back, 5 bases at V and 4 bases at J, with 9 bases in the middle. Germline V gene sequence: CDR1 ENHRY, CDR2 SYGVKD. The CDR3 coding sequence is TGTGCCATCAGTCGTCAGGGATACGAGCAGTACTTC. Amino acid sequence: CAISRQGYEQYF.

V and J are TRBV5-1 and TRBJ1-2, with D maybe TRBD1 (6 bases). V lost 3 bases and J 4 bases, leaving 16 bases between the germline ends. Germline CDR1 is SGHRS and CDR2 is YFSETQ. The CDR3 is 15 residues long. The CDR3 loop reads CASSSSSGALYGYTF. The CDR3 nucleotides are TGCGCCAGCAGCTCCTCCTCAGGGGCCCTCTATGGCTACACCTTC.

This clone was seen a single time. The chain carries TRBV27 and TRBJ1-3, with TRBD1 as a possible D gene (5 bases). CDR1 is MNHEY and CDR2 is SMNVEV in the germline V gene (reference sequence). CDR3 length: 15 amino acids. The V end lost 3 bases, the J end lost 1 base, and 10 bases lay between the germline ends. The CDR3 region is CASSLVQESGNTIYF. CDR3 nucleotides: TGTGCCAGCAGTTTGGTACAGGAATCTGGAAACACCATATATTTT.

V is TRBV28 and J is TRBJ1-5; tentatively, D is TRBD1 (5 bases). V was cut by 7 bases and J by 9 bases, with 16 bases left in between. The CDR3 sequence is 13 residues long. Germline-derived CDR1 and CDR2 are MDHEN and SYDVKM. The CDR3 DNA reads TGTGCCAGCAATCCCGACAGTGGTGGGCCCCAGCATTTT. This translates into CASNPDSGGPQHF.

CDR3 loop: CASSLEGTGVITDTQYF. CDR3 coding DNA: TGTGCCAGCAGTTTGGAAGGGACAGGGGTAATTACAGATACGCAGTATTTT. The V and J genes are TRBV28 and TRBJ2-3; 10 bases are a match to TRBD1. V gave up 3 bases and J gave up 3 bases; unmatched junction bases: 9. The CDR3 is 17 residues long. The germline V gene encodes CDR1 MDHEN and CDR2 SYDVKM.

This rearrangement joins TRBV5-4 to TRBJ1-2; TRBD1 might be the D (6 bases). V lost 0 bases and J lost 3, with 9 bases in between. Looked up from germline, CDR1 is SGHNT and CDR2 is YYREEE (reference sequence). The CDR3 is 14 amino acids. CDR3 nucleotides: TGTGCCAGCAGCTTGGAACAGGGTGACTATGGCTACACCTTC. It translates to CASSLEQGDYGYTF.